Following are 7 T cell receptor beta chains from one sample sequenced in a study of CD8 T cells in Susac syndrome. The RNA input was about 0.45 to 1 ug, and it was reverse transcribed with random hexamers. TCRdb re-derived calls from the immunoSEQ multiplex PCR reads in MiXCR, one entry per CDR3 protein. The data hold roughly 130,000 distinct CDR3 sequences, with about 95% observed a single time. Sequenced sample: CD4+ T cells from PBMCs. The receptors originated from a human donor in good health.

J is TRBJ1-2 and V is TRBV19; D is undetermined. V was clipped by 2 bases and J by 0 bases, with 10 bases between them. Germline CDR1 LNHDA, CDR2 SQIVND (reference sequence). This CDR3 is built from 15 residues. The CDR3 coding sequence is TGTGCCAGTAGTATATGGCGGGGAGCTAACTATGGCTACACCTTC. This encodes CASSIWRGANYGYTF.

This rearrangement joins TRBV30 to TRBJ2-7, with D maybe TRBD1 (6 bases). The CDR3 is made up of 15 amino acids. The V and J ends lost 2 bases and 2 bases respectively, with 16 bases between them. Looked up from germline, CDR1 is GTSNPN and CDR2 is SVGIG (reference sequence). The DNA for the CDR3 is TGTGCCTGGAGTAAGGCGCGGACAGCTCCCTACGAGCAGTACTTC. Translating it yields CAWSKARTAPYEQYF.

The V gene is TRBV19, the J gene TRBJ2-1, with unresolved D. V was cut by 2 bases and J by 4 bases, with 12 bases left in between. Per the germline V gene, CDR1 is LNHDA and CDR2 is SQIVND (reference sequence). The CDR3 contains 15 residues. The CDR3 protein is CASSITIVGYNEQFF. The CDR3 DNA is TGTGCCAGTAGTATAACCATCGTCGGGTACAATGAGCAGTTCTTC.

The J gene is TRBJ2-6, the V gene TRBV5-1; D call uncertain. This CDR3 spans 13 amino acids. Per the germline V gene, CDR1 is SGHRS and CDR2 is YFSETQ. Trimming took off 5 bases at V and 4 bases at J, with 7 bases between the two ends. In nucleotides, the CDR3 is TGCGCCAGCAGATTTAGGGGGGCCAACGTCCTGACTTTC. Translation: CASRFRGANVLTF.

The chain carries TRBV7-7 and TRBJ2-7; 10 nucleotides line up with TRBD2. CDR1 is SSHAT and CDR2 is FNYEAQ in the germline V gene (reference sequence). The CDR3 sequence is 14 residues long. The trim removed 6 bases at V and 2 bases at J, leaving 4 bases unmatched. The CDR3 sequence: CASSLSGRAYEQYF. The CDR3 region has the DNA TGTGCCAGCAGTCTCAGCGGGAGGGCCTACGAGCAGTACTTC.

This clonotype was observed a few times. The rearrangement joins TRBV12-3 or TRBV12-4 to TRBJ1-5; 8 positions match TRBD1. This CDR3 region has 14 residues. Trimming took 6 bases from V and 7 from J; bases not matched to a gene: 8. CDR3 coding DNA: TGTGCCAGCAGCCCAGGACAGGGACGGCAGCCCCAGCATTTT. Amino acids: CASSPGQGRQPQHF.

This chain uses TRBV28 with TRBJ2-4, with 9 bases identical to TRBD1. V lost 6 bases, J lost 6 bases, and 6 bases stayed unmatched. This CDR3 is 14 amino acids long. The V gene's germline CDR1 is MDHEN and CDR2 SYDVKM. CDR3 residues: CASRGQGLGNIQYF. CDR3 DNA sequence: TGTGCCAGCAGGGGACAGGGTCTGGGAAACATTCAGTACTTC. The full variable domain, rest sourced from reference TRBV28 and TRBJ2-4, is DVKVTQSSRYLVKRTGEKVFLECVQDMDHENMFWYRQDPGLGLRLIYFSYDVKMKEKGDIPEGYSVSREKKERFSLILESASTNQTSMYLCASRGQGLGNIQYFGAGTRLSVL.